The TCR beta chain under discussion was sequenced for a study of response to subunit inactivated influenza vaccine. Study-wide findings and caveats: The authors suggested that few new T cells are recruited per seasonal influenza vaccination.

In regard to this clonotype: The antigen remains unidentified.

The CDR3 extends over 17 amino acids. The V and J ends lost 4 bases and 1 base, in that order; junction bases with no gene match: 6. Germline-derived CDR1 and CDR2 are SGHRS and YFSETQ. TCRdb re-called the RT-PCR reads with MiXCR, one entry per CDR3 protein. The table has around 190,000 distinct CDR3 sequences, around a tenth seen once. The chain carries TRBV5-1 and TRBJ2-3; 13 nucleotides line up with TRBD2. This material consisted of non-naive T cells sorted from PBMCs, taken on the day of vaccination. This receptor was taken from a man aged 45 to 65 who received an inactivated influenza vaccine. CDR3 sequence: CASSRMTSGGRTDTQYF. The CDR3, as DNA: TGCGCCAGCAGCAGGATGACTAGCGGGGGGCGCACAGATACGCAGTATTTT.